This TCR beta chain was identified during a study of cytomegalovirus exposure and HLA in healthy donors. Study conclusions and caveats: An assumption of roughly uniform sequencing depth across donors underlay the presence/absence analyses.

Primers: 60 Vbeta forward and 13 Jbeta reverse. Measured with immunoSEQ multiplex PCR; TCRdb has only the in-frame clones, and not every one. Of around 120,000 clones in the sample, 65% to 75% were seen once. In the case of this clone: What it recognizes is unknown.

Donors showed nominal health when sampled, although they likely had unrecorded immune exposures. Germline V CDR1 and CDR2: KGHSH, LQKENI. V was cut by 4 bases and J by 5 bases, with 15 bases left in between. The CDR3 extends over 14 amino acids. The source material was PBMCs. The rearrangement uses TRBV18 and TRBJ2-7, with TRBD1 as a possible D gene (5 bases). The TCR comes from a woman in her forties or fifties in good health and CMV-seropositive. The CDR3, as DNA: TGTGCCAGCTCACTCCCCCAGGGTCGGAACGAGCAGTACTTC. Protein: CASSLPQGRNEQYF. The whole variable domain, remainder taken from reference TRBV18 and TRBJ2-7, is NAGVMQNPRHLVRRRGQEARLRCSPMKGHSHVYWYRQLPEEGLKFMVYLQKENIIDESGMPKERFSAEFPKEGPSILRIQQVVRGDSAAYFCASSLPQGRNEQYFGPGTRLTVT.